This T cell receptor (beta chain) was observed in a study of T cells in Graves' hyperthyroidism and ophthalmopathy. This clonotype appeared many times. Its antigen remains unidentified. There are 15 residues in the CDR3. Germline CDR1 is DFQATT and CDR2 is SNEGSKA (reference sequence). V lost 5 bases and J lost 0; bases outside the gene matches: 10. Any patient presenting with uncontrolled infection, other autoimmune disease, pregnancy or lactation was left out. In making diagnoses, clinical symptoms, serum thyroxine and TRAb, thyroid ultrasound and orbital computed tomography were all used. Study findings and constraints: Researchers found most expanded thyroid clonotypes above 0.001 in blood as well. A model using 13 V-J features told ophthalmopathy apart from stable hyperthyroidism.

TCR beta CDR3 sequences were amplified from RNA transcripts. TCR CDR3 regions were first amplified by RT-PCR with HTBI primers. TCRdb re-derived calls from the multiplex PCR reads in MiXCR, one entry per CDR3 protein. Here the sample spans a few hundred thousand distinct CDR3 sequences, roughly 18% being singletons. The receptor's source is a woman aged 18 to 35 with Graves' ophthalmopathy. This sequence joins TRBV20-1 and TRBJ2-7; 7 nucleotides agree with TRBD1. Input material: blood. The DNA of the CDR3 is TGCAGTGCTCAGGAAACGGCAGGGGGCTCCTACGAGCAGTACTTC. It is translated as CSAQETAGGSYEQYF.